This TCR beta chain was identified during a study of cytomegalovirus exposure and HLA in healthy donors. Across the whole study: The study's early data release held about 85 million unique TCRs from HLA-typed donors.

Unrecorded immune exposure was likely among donors, who were nominally healthy when sampled. This CDR3 comprises 11 residues. CDR1 and CDR2 (germline): ENHRY, SYGVKD. The V and J ends lost 3 bases and 5 bases respectively, with 4 bases between them. Researchers ran the PCR with 60 Vbeta and 13 Jbeta primers. As handled by the study authors: In a later analysis, some 80 million unique TCR beta chains included roughly 11 million shared by two or more donors. Clones were read by immunoSEQ multiplex PCR, and TCRdb kept only the in-frame ones, dropping some. The V and J calls and clone size were taken over from that table, and D and trimming were inferred from the DNA. This table has around 94,000 clones, around two thirds appearing once.

J is TRBJ2-5 and V is TRBV10-3; D is ambiguous. The source of this sequence is a young man in good health and CMV-seronegative. What was sequenced was PBMCs. This CDR3 reads CAISEAETQYF. CDR3 bases: TGTGCCATCAGTGAAGCGGAGACCCAGTACTTC.